One sample yielded the 8 T cell receptor beta chains listed below, sequenced in a study of blood T cells in healthy people across ages. Primers used in a second PCR of roughly 6 to 12 cycles were a sample-barcoded 5' primer and a J-beta primer mix. TCRdb reprocessed the 5' RACE reads via MiXCR and lists one record per CDR3 protein. The data hold 1.5 million to 2 million distinct CDR3 sequences, with 49% observed a single time. Specimen: blood. The source of these receptors is a middle-aged woman in good health.

J is TRBJ2-7 and V is TRBV5-1, with 9 bases that match TRBD1. This CDR3 spans 15 amino acids. Germline loops: CDR1 SGHRS, CDR2 YFSETQ. V lost 4 bases, J lost 5 bases, and 10 bases stayed unmatched. The CDR3 reads CASSPRGTGPHEQYF. In nucleotides, the CDR3 is TGCGCCAGCAGCCCGCGTGGGACAGGGCCCCACGAGCAGTACTTC.

The rearrangement uses TRBV5-8 and TRBJ1-2, with unresolved D. CDR3 size: 15 residues. Per germline, CDR1 SGHTS and CDR2 YDEGEE. V lost 3 bases and J 2 bases, leaving 14 bases between the germline ends. The CDR3 DNA is TGTGCCAGCAGCTCGGCGGTGAGGTCCAACTATGGCTACACCTTC. Translating it yields CASSSAVRSNYGYTF. Variable domain in full (rest from reference TRBV5-8 and TRBJ1-2): EAGVTQSPTHLIKTRGQQATLRCSPISGHTSVYWYQQALGLGLQFLLWYDEGEERNRGNFPPRFSGRQFPNYSSELNVNALELEDSALYLCASSSAVRSNYGYTFGSGTRLTVV.

This clonotype has more than one count but fewer than ten. The gene calls are TRBV20-1 and TRBJ2-5; 15 bases are a match to TRBD2. The ends lost 3 bases at V and 5 bases at J; junction bases unmatched: 13. The CDR3 runs to 18 residues. Germline CDR1 is DFQATT and CDR2 is SNEGSKA (reference sequence). The CDR3 spells CSASWTSGGALVLETQYF. Written as DNA, the CDR3 is TGCAGTGCTAGCTGGACTAGCGGGGGGGCACTCGTTTTGGAGACCCAGTACTTC.

This clonotype appeared a few times. The chain has TRBV5-1 and TRBJ2-7, with TRBD1 matching 7 bases. Germline-derived CDR1 and CDR2 are SGHRS and YFSETQ. V lost 4 bases to trimming and J lost 2 bases; unmatched junction nucleotides: 6. The CDR3 length is 14 residues. The CDR3 here is CASSKGTETYEQYF. For the CDR3, the DNA is TGCGCCAGCAGCAAAGGGACAGAGACCTACGAGCAGTACTTC. The full variable domain, in which reference TRBV5-1 and TRBJ2-7 provide the parts outside the CDR3, is KAGVTQTPRYLIKTRGQQVTLSCSPISGHRSVSWYQQTPGQGLQFLFEYFSETQRNKGNFPGRFSGRQFSNSRSEMNVSTLELGDSALYLCASSKGTETYEQYFGPGTRLTVT.

V and J are TRBV24-1 and TRBJ2-5, with D hard to call. V was clipped by 2 bases and J by 7 bases, with 7 bases between them. This CDR3 comprises 12 residues. Germline V gene lookup returns CDR1 KGHDR and CDR2 SFDVKD. The CDR3 region has the DNA TGTGCCACCAGTGATTCCCTGGGGACCCAGTACTTC. It specifies CATSDSLGTQYF.

V gene TRBV2 combines with J gene TRBJ1-1; D gene ambiguous. The CDR3 is made up of 13 amino acids. Germline CDR1 and CDR2: SNHLY and FYNNEI. The ends were cut back, 3 bases at V and 3 bases at J, with 8 bases in the middle. DNA for the CDR3: TGTGCCAGCAGTGACTATGATTACACTGAAGCTTTCTTT. As protein: CASSDYDYTEAFF.

The gene calls are TRBV5-1 and TRBJ2-1, with D unresolved. Germline lookup yields CDR1 SGHRS and CDR2 YFSETQ. V was trimmed by 4 bases and J by 6 bases, leaving 17 bases between them. The CDR3 is 15 amino acids. The CDR3 is CASSPATVFLNEQFF. In DNA, the CDR3 is TGCGCCAGCAGCCCCGCCACCGTTTTTCTCAATGAGCAGTTCTTC.

The V gene is TRBV7-9, the J gene TRBJ1-2; D is undetermined. CDR3 length: 16 amino acids. Germline-derived CDR1 and CDR2 are SEHNR and FQNEAQ (reference sequence). Trimming removed 5 bases from V and 5 bases from J, with 21 bases in between. CDR3 bases: TGTGCCAGCAGCGAAGACGGTTGGGAGGGAATATATGGCTACACCTTC. This translates into CASSEDGWEGIYGYTF. Together with reference TRBV7-9 and TRBJ1-2, the CDR3 gives the full variable domain: DTGVSQNPRHKITKRGQNVTFRCDPISEHNRLYWYRQTLGQGPEFLTYFQNEAQLEKSRLLSDRFSAERPKGSFSTLEIQRTEQGDSAMYLCASSEDGWEGIYGYTFGSGTRLTVV.